This T cell receptor beta chain was sequenced during a study of T cell repertoires in cytomegalovirus infection. Study information: From public TCR beta signatures came an indication of both CMV infection and matching HLA type. Study results and caveats: Identification of carriers of CMV plus the relevant HLA was performed using cumulative public TCR beta family frequency. Across the ex vivo response, the dominant clonotypes were HLA-C-restricted CMV-specific TCR beta clonotypes.

Concerning this clonotype: The target antigen is unknown.

TCRdb used MiXCR to reprocess the reads, holding one entry per CDR3 protein. This table holds some 440,000 distinct CDR3 sequences, about 33% found once. Germline CDR1 SGHVS, CDR2 FQNEAQ. The CDR3 loop spans 13 amino acids. Trimming shortened V by 0 bases and J by 10 bases, and 10 bases separated the two germline ends. The TCR was taken from a human donor in good health (CMV status not recorded). Some clones in this sample may be carry-over from other donors' samples. Input material: PBMCs. The chain links TRBV7-8 to TRBJ1-5; the D gene is possibly TRBD1 (5 bases). CDR3: CASSLASGKPQHF. CDR3 bases: TGTGCCAGCAGCTTAGCTTCAGGGAAACCCCAGCATTTT.